This is a list of T cell receptor beta chains from one sample in a study of naive and memory T cell subsets. TCRdb analysed the 5' RACE reads with MiXCR anew, one entry per CDR3 protein. The sample carries roughly 60,000 distinct CDR3 sequences, more than 7% recorded once. All receptors derive from a male donor in good health. The CDR3 runs from the conserved cysteine through the conserved F or W. Size is omitted from some rows. Given values are once, few, many or a class for expanded clones.

abundance,len,j_gene,v_gene,CDR3aa
many,15,TRBJ2-5,TRBV3-1,CANSYGGGQGKTQYF
many,16,TRBJ1-2,TRBV4-1,CASSPPGPGQNYGYTF
many,15,TRBJ1-4,TRBV11-2,CASSVTLYPGEKLFF
few,12,TRBJ2-1,TRBV27,CASSSTSAEQFF
many,14,TRBJ2-4,TRBV7-9,CASSSYTDPWTQYF
few,18,TRBJ2-3,TRBV6-2/TRBV6-3,CASSYREIAGGATDTQYF
many,15,TRBJ2-3,TRBV7-9,CASSGGLAGGDTQYF
few,14,TRBJ2-7,TRBV19,CASSIGVGPREQYF
many,15,TRBJ2-3,TRBV5-1,CASSLVLGAADTQYF
many,15,TRBJ2-2,TRBV27,CASSLAYSNTGELFF
many,14,TRBJ2-7,TRBV12-3/TRBV12-4,CASSRDGTAYEQYF
many,12,TRBJ2-1,TRBV29-1,CSVEDRHNEQFF
-,16,TRBJ2-3,TRBV6-6,CASSYGGLAATDTQYF
many,14,TRBJ2-1,TRBV6-2/TRBV6-3,CASSYSWSYNEQFF
-,16,TRBJ1-1,TRBV5-4,CASSLLRGEANTEAFF
few,13,TRBJ2-5,TRBV29-1,CSVRGTSQETQYF
few,15,TRBJ2-2,TRBV11-2,CAGQGGTSGTGELFF
-,13,TRBJ1-1,TRBV3-1,CASSQVWGHEAFF
many,17,TRBJ1-6,TRBV6-6,CASRTGAGGSYNSPLHF
many,14,TRBJ2-7,TRBV3-1,CASSRVQDRYEQYF
few,13,TRBJ2-7,TRBV29-1,CSVEGEGTYEQYF
-,16,TRBJ2-7,TRBV20-1,CSALPGADPRVYEQYF
many,14,TRBJ2-7,TRBV5-1,CASSVTGAGFGQYF
many,14,TRBJ2-3,TRBV29-1,CSVLPQGGTDTQYF
-,14,TRBJ1-2,TRBV19,CASNGQGARYGYTF
-,14,TRBJ2-7,TRBV6-5,CASTPSGRANEQYF
once,14,TRBJ2-1,TRBV29-1,CSAARLAVSDEQFF
many,14,TRBJ1-2,TRBV29-1,CSVFFPHTDYGYTF
few,11,TRBJ1-2,TRBV29-1,CSVEIRSGYTF
many,13,TRBJ2-7,TRBV6-5,CASSRNGDGEQYF
few,15,TRBJ2-1,TRBV14,CASSQFQGAGNEQFF
-,12,TRBJ2-5,TRBV29-1,CSVDSDQETQYF
-,12,TRBJ2-5,TRBV29-1,CSASPMVETQYF
-,14,TRBJ2-2,TRBV5-1,CASSHTGTSGELFF
many,14,TRBJ2-1,TRBV7-7,CASSTTSGNGEQFF
many,14,TRBJ2-3,TRBV6-5,CASSPGQYTDTQYF
many,14,TRBJ2-5,TRBV27,CASSLAQGQETQYF
few,13,TRBJ2-5,TRBV12-3/TRBV12-4,CASSGQGLETQYF
many,14,TRBJ1-5,TRBV19,CASSTGQPGQPQHF